The clone carrying this TCR beta chain occurred once. Antigen specificity is unknown. This sample was taken from a study of T cell repertoires in cytomegalovirus infection. Study at large: Selection of CMV epitopes for the study included recently identified HLA-C-restricted and well-studied HLA-B-restricted ones. Carrying CMV and the relevant HLA type showed in public TCR beta signatures. General study points: Totalled public TCR beta family frequency picked out people who carried CMV plus the relevant HLA. Dominating the ex vivo response were TCR beta clonotypes that were CMV-specific and HLA-C-restricted.

TCRdb processed the reads anew with MiXCR; each CDR3 protein has one entry. This table holds about 830,000 distinct CDR3 sequences, 30% to 35% found once. This CDR3 is 13 amino acids long. The germline V gene has CDR1 SQVTM and CDR2 ANQGSEA. The V end was cut by 2 bases, the J end by 10 bases, with 17 bases between. This sequence was found in a human donor in good health (CMV status not recorded). Some clones in this sample may be carry-over from other donors' samples. The chain links TRBV29-1 to TRBJ1-1, with a weak D call TRBD1 (5 bases). Sequencing was performed on cultured CD8+ T cells from PBMCs, taken from culture after CMV antigen stimulation. CDR3 in DNA: TGCAGCGTTGAACCGGCCGGCGGGGCGATAGCTTTCTTT. Translated, it gives CSVEPAGGAIAFF.